This T cell receptor beta chain was captured in a study of radiotherapy plus CTLA-4 blockade in lung cancer. Study-wide results and caveats: Once radiotherapy plus ipilimumab had been given, TCR clones derived from tumor expanded in blood. The authors reported that early blood T cell clone dynamics, with interferon-beta, best predicted response.

Trimming removed 2 bases from V and 7 bases from J; junction bases left unmatched: 7. Germline CDR1 reads MDHEN; CDR2 reads SYDVKM. The CDR3 sequence is 14 residues long. Points on this clone: Antigen specificity is unknown.

Libraries were prepared by immunoSEQ multiplex PCR; TCRdb keeps only in-frame clonotypes and omits some of them. Of some 110,000 clones in the sample, 78% were seen once. This chain links TRBV28 with TRBJ1-2; 7 positions match TRBD1. This TCR was recovered from a human donor with non-small cell lung cancer who had a partial response to radiotherapy plus ipilimumab. The sample in question was peripheral blood, obtained from a patient treated with radiotherapy plus ipilimumab. CDR3 sequence reads: CASSLTGDLGGYTF. DNA of the CDR3: TGTGCCAGCAGTTTAACAGGGGATCTCGGTGGCTACACCTTC.